A selection of T cell receptor beta chains follows, all from one sample in a study of cytotoxic CD8 clonotypes in ibrutinib-treated CLL. Sequencing used immunoSEQ multiplex PCR; TCRdb keeps in-frame clones, though not all of them. The table shows some 150,000 clones, with about four fifths occurring only once. The specimen was PBMCs, collected after 12 months of ibrutinib treatment. These receptors came from a human donor with chronic lymphocytic leukemia. The conserved cysteine and the conserved F or W are not part of the CDR3 here.

cdr3_aa	j_call	v_call
ASTPGLFSYNEQF	TRBJ2-1	TRBV2
ASSGTGIAYEQY	TRBJ2-7	TRBV6-1
ASSYSFRDSAYEQY	TRBJ2-7	TRBV6-5
ASSPQGSSYEQY	TRBJ2-7	TRBV18
ASSPFGQRSYNEQF	TRBJ2-1	TRBV5-6
ASSLSGGSGSPYEQY	TRBJ2-7	TRBV7-2
ASSLGLGGLAGASGELF	TRBJ2-2	TRBV7-8
ASSSGSGEGLPLSFPGANVLT	TRBJ2-6	TRBV27
ASSPRGAGGPTDTQY	TRBJ2-3	TRBV4-2
ASSLTPGTGGLSNQPQH	TRBJ1-5	TRBV5-5
ASSQGDRENQPQH	TRBJ1-5	TRBV7-9
ASSLFGSPGGYT	TRBJ1-2	TRBV28
SAVGGLAGGQYEQY	TRBJ2-7	TRBV29-1
ASSVGGAGVPDTQY	TRBJ2-3	TRBV9
ASSLGWLKPYEQY	TRBJ2-7	TRBV5-6
ASSLWPSTGGSGNTIY	TRBJ1-3	TRBV27
ASSLISGSVTGELF	TRBJ2-2	TRBV5-6